This is a list of T cell receptor beta chains from one sample in a study of shared clonotypes between healthy human individuals. Using immunoSEQ multiplex PCR, the repertoire was profiled, and TCRdb retains in-frame clones only, with some absent. Here the sample spans millions of clones, approximately 94% being singletons. The sample taken for sequencing was naive CD8+ T cells sorted from blood. The source is a man aged 18-30 years in good health. The CDR3 runs from the conserved cysteine through the conserved F or W. D genes are given only for firm matches. Rows may omit the clone size; those that give it use once, few, many or a size class.

len	j_gene	d_gene	abundance	v_gene	CDR3nt	CDR3aa
16	TRBJ2-2	TRBD2	NA	TRBV6-5	TGTGCCAGCAGTTACCGACGGGACTACTTGACCGGGGAGCTGTTTTTT	CASSYRRDYLTGELFF
13	TRBJ1-2	NA	once	TRBV6-6	TGTGCCAGCAGTTACTCCGCCAGCTATGGCTACACCTTC	CASSYSASYGYTF
12	TRBJ1-4	NA	NA	TRBV7-9	TGTGCCAGCCTCGGGACGGATGAAAAACTGTTTTTT	CASLGTDEKLFF
16	TRBJ2-7	TRBD2	few	TRBV7-2	TGTGCCAGCAGCCCCCGCGGGGCTAGCGGGAGCTACGAGCAGTACTTC	CASSPRGASGSYEQYF
14	TRBJ2-7	NA	NA	TRBV5-4	TGTGCCAGCAGCTGGGGGCTTAGGTCCTACGAGCAGTACTTC	CASSWGLRSYEQYF
16	TRBJ1-4	NA	NA	TRBV2	TGTGCCAGCAGTGAAGGACGGATTTCAACTAATGAAAAACTGTTTTTT	CASSEGRISTNEKLFF
16	TRBJ2-1	TRBD1	NA	TRBV10-1	TGCGCCAGCAGCGGACAGGGGTCTCCCTCCTACAATGAGCAGTTCTTC	CASSGQGSPSYNEQFF
12	TRBJ2-7	NA	NA	TRBV7-9	TGTGCCAGCACCCAACAGGGTTCCGAGCAGTACTTC	CASTQQGSEQYF
12	TRBJ2-2	NA	few	TRBV6-1	TGTGCCAGCAGTGAGATTACCGGGGAGCTGTTTTTT	CASSEITGELFF
16	TRBJ2-2	TRBD2	NA	TRBV30	TGTGCCTGGAGTCCGAAGCGGGAGGGCGTGACCGGGGAGCTGTTTTTT	CAWSPKREGVTGELFF
13	TRBJ2-3	NA	NA	TRBV7-9	TGTGCCAGCAGCTTAGCTTCAACAGATACGCAGTATTTT	CASSLASTDTQYF
14	TRBJ2-7	NA	NA	TRBV4-1	TGCGCCAGCAGCCAAGTGGAACTTACCTACGAGCAGTACTTC	CASSQVELTYEQYF
12	TRBJ2-1	NA	NA	TRBV13	TGTGCCAGCAGCTTACATGACAATGAGCAGTTCTTC	CASSLHDNEQFF
15	TRBJ1-2	NA	NA	TRBV5-6	TGTGCCAGCAGCTTGGGCCAGGACCTGCTTTATGGCTACACCTTC	CASSLGQDLLYGYTF
16	TRBJ1-2	TRBD1	NA	TRBV5-6	TGTGCCAGCAGCTCGACAGGGGGATGGCTGGTCTATGGCTACACCTTC	CASSSTGGWLVYGYTF
15	TRBJ2-6	NA	NA	TRBV4-3	TGCGCCAGCAGCCAAGTGGAGGGGTTCGCCAACGTCCTGACTTTC	CASSQVEGFANVLTF
15	TRBJ2-1	TRBD2	NA	TRBV6-5	TGTGCCAGCAGTTACCAATTGGACAGCCGGGAGGGGCAGTTCTTC	CASSYQLDSREGQFF
14	TRBJ1-2	TRBD1	NA	TRBV7-3	TGTGCCAGCAGCTCCGGACAGGTTCAGCATGGCTACACCTTC	CASSSGQVQHGYTF
13	TRBJ2-7	NA	NA	TRBV5-1	TGCGCCAGCAGCCCCGAGGGTACCTACGAGCAGTACTTC	CASSPEGTYEQYF
16	TRBJ2-1	TRBD2	NA	TRBV9	TGTGCCAGCAACGAGTTGAGGACTAGCGGCCCCAATGAGCAGTTCTTC	CASNELRTSGPNEQFF
13	TRBJ2-7	NA	NA	TRBV6-5	TGTGCCAGCAGCTCGGGACTGACCTACGAGCAGTACTTC	CASSSGLTYEQYF
14	TRBJ1-1	NA	NA	TRBV5-5	TGTGCCAGCAGCTCGTGGCGGGTGAACACTGAAGCTTTCTTT	CASSSWRVNTEAFF
15	TRBJ1-5	TRBD1	NA	TRBV6-5	TGTGCCAGCAGCGTGACAGGGGAAGGCAATCAGCCCCAGCATTTT	CASSVTGEGNQPQHF
16	TRBJ2-7	NA	NA	TRBV27	TGTGCCAGCAGTTATTCGACCGGGGCCCGAGTGTTCGAGCAGTACTTC	CASSYSTGARVFEQYF
14	TRBJ2-5	NA	NA	TRBV7-9	TGTGCCAGCAGCTTATCGACACCTCAAGAGACCCAGTACTTC	CASSLSTPQETQYF
13	TRBJ2-7	NA	NA	TRBV10-1	TGCGCCAGCAGTGAGTCCCAAGCTTACGAGCAGTACTTC	CASSESQAYEQYF
15	TRBJ2-5	NA	NA	TRBV6-4	TGTGCCAGCAGTGACGGTTGGTGTTCCGAGGAGACCCAGTACTTC	CASSDGWCSEETQYF